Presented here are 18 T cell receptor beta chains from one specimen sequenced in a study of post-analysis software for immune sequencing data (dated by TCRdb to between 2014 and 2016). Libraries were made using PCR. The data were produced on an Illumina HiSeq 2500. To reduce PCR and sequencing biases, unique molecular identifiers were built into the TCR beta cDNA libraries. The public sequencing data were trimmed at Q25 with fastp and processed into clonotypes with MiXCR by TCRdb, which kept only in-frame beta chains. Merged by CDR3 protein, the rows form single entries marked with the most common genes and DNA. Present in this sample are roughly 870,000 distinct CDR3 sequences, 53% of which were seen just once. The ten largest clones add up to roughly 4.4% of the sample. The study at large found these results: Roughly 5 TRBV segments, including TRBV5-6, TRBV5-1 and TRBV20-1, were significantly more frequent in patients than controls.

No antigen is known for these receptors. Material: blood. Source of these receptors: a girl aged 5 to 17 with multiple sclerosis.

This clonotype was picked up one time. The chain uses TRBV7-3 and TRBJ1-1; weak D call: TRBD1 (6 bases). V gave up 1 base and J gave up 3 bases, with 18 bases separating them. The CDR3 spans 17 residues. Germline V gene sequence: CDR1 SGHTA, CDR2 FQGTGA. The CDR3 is CASSLSGRLGQYTEAFF. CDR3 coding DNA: TGTGCCAGCAGCTTAAGTGGCCGACTCGGACAGTACACTGAAGCTTTCTTT.

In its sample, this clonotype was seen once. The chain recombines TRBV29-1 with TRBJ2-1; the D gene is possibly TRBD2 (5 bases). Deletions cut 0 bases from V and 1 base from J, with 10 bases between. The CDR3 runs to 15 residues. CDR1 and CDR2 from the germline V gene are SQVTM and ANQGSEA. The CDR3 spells CSVEDRGSSYNEQFF. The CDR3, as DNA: TGCAGCGTTGAAGATCGAGGGTCGTCCTACAATGAGCAGTTCTTC.

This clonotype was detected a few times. The CDR3 protein is CASSEPGHGTYEQYF. The DNA for the CDR3 is TGTGCCAGCAGTGAACCGGGACACGGCACCTACGAGCAGTACTTC. The chain carries TRBV6-1 and TRBJ2-7; D is perhaps TRBD1 (6 bases). Germline assignment: CDR1 MNHNS and CDR2 SASEGT. CDR3 length: 15 residues. V gave up 2 bases and J gave up 2 bases, with 13 bases separating them.

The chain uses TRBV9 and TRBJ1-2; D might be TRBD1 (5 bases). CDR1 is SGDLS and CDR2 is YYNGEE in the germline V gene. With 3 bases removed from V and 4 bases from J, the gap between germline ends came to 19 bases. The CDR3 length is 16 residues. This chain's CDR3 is CASSAGGSNLVYGYTF. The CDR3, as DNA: TGTGCCAGCAGCGCGGGGGGGAGCAATCTCGTCTATGGCTACACCTTC.

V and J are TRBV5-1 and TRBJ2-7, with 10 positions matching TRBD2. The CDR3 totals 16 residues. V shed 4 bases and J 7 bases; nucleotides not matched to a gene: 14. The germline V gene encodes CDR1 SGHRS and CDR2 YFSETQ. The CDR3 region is CASSPPLAGTPREQYF. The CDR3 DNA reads TGCGCCAGCAGCCCTCCACTAGCGGGGACGCCTCGGGAGCAGTACTTC.

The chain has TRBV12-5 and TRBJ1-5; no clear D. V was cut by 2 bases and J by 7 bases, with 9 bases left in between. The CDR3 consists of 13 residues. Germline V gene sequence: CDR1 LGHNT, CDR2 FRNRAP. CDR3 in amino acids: CASGLPPGQPQHF. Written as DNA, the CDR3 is TGTGCTAGTGGTTTGCCCCCCGGGCAGCCCCAGCATTTT.

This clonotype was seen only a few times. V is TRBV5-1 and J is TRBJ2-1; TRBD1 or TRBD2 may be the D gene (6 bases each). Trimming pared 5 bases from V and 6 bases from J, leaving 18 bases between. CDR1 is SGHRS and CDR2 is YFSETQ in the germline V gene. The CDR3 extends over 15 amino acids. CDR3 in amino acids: CASSLTGRWRNEQFF. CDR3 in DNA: TGCGCCAGCAGTTTAACAGGGAGGTGGCGCAATGAGCAGTTCTTC.

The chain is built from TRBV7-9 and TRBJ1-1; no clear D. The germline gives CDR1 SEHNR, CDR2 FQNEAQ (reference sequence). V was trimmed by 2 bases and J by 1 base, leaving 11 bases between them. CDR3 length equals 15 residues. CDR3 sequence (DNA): TGTGCCAGCAGCTTACATGTAGTCCCGAACACTGAAGCTTTCTTT. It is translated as CASSLHVVPNTEAFF.

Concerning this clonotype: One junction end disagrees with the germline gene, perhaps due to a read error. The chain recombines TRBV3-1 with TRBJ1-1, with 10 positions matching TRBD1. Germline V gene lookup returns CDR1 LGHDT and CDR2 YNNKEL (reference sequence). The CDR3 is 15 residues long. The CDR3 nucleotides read TGTGCCTGCAGCCAATCGGGGACAGGGGCCACTGAAGCTTTCTTT. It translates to CACSQSGTGATEAFF.

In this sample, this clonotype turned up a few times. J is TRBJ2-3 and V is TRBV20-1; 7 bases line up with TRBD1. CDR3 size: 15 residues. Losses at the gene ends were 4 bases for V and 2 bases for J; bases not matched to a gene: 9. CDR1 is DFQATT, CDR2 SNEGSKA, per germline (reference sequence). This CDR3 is CSAISLTGYTDTQYF. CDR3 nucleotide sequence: TGCAGTGCTATTTCCCTGACAGGGTACACAGATACGCAGTATTTT.

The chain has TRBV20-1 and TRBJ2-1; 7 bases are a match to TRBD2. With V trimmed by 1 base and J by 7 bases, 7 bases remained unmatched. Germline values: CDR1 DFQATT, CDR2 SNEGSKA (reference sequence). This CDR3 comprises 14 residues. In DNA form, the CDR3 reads TGCAGTGCTAGAGCAGCGGGAATTTGGAATGAGCAGTTCTTC. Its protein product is CSARAAGIWNEQFF.

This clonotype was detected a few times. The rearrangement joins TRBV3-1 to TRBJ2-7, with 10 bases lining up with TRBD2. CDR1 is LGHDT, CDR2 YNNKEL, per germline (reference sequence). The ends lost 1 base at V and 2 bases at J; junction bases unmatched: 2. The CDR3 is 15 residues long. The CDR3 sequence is CASSQGAGGPYEQYF. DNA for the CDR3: TGTGCCAGCAGCCAAGGAGCGGGAGGGCCCTACGAGCAGTACTTC.

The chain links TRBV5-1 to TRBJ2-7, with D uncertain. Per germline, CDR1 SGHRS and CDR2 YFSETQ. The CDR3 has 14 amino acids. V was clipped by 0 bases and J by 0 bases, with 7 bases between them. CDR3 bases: TGCGCCAGCAGCTTGGTGGTACCCTCCTACGAGCAGTACTTC. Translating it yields CASSLVVPSYEQYF.

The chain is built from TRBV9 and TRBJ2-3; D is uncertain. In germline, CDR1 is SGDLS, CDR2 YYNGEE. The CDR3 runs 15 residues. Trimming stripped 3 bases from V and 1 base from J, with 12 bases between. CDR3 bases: TGTGCCAGCAGCGACATTCGATGGGGCACAGATACGCAGTATTTT. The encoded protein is CASSDIRWGTDTQYF.

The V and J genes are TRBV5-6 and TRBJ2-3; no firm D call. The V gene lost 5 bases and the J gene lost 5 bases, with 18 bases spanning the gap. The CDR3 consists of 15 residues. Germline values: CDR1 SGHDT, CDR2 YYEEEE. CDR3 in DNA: TGTGCCAGCAGTTCGCTAGGAGCCAATCGAGATACGCAGTATTTT. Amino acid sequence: CASSSLGANRDTQYF.

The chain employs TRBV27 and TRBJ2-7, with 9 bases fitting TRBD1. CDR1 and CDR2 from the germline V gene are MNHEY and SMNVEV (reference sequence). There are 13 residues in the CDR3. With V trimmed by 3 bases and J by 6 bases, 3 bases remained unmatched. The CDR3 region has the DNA TGTGCCAGCAGTTTCGGGGGACAGGGCGAGCAGTACTTC. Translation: CASSFGGQGEQYF.

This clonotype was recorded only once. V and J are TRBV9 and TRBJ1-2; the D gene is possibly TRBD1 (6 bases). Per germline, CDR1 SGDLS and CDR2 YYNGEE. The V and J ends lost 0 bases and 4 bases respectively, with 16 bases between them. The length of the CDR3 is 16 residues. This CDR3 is CASSVDPGARGYGYTF. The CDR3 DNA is TGTGCCAGCAGCGTAGATCCGGGGGCGCGGGGCTATGGCTACACCTTC.

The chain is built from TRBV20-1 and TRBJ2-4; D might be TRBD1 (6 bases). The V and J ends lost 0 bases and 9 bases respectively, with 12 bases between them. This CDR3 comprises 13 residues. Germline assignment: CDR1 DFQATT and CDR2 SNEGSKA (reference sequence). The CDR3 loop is CSARDTQGTIQYF. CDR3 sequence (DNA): TGCAGTGCTAGAGATACCCAGGGGACCATTCAGTACTTC.